This T cell receptor beta chain was retrieved from a study of T cells after yellow fever vaccination. Study as a whole: In the case of low-cell-number fractions, SMART-Seq v4 Ultra Low Input was used for preparation.

Concerning this clonotype itself: The antigen is undetermined.

The study made its TCR cDNA through 5'RACE template switching. That step introduced a universal primer site along with UMIs. TCRdb re-derived calls from the 5' RACE reads in MiXCR, one entry per CDR3 protein. The sample contains 300,000 to 400,000 distinct CDR3 sequences, roughly 8.6% of which appear only once. CDR1 SEHNR and CDR2 FQNEAQ come from the germline V gene (reference sequence). The CDR3 consists of 15 residues. Trimming took off 2 bases at V and 9 bases at J, with 16 bases between the two ends. Whole-study findings and limits: Weaker, the secondary response had a peak occurring faster, on day 5 versus 15. Primary-vaccination clones mostly resurfaced post-booster (nearly 97% CD4, under 90% CD8).

The V and J genes are TRBV7-9 and TRBJ2-2, with a tentative D call TRBD1 (6 bases). This TCR was sampled from a young man who received the YFV17D yellow fever vaccine. Sample: PBMCs, taken approximately 47 days after the first yellow fever vaccination. DNA of the CDR3: TGTGCCAGCAGCTTAAGTCCGACAGGCGACCGGGAGCTGTTTTTT. Translation gives CASSLSPTGDRELFF.